This is a list of T cell receptor beta chains from one sample in a study of cytomegalovirus exposure and HLA in healthy donors. Generated by immunoSEQ multiplex PCR, the TCRdb table keeps only in-frame clones and is missing some. This repertoire shows around 200,000 clones, around 80% found once; its top ten account for about 5.7%. The sequencing sample was made of PBMCs. The receptor source for this set is a man aged 35 to 55 in good health and CMV-seropositive. CDR3s include the opening cysteine and the closing phenylalanine or tryptophan. Fields, in order: CDR3 DNA, CDR3 protein, V gene, J gene, clone size, D gene. D genes are given only for firm matches. Clone size is shown for a subset of rows, as once, few, many or a class of expanded clone.

cdr3_nt: TGTGCCAGCAGCATTAGCCAAAACAATCAGCCCCAGCATTTT; cdr3_aa: CASSISQNNQPQHF; v_call: TRBV7-6; j_call: TRBJ1-5; clone_size: .; d_call: .
cdr3_nt: TGTGCCAGCAGCCCTTCCGTGGGCGGGGGCCTGGCTACGCAGTATTTT; cdr3_aa: CASSPSVGGGLATQYF; v_call: TRBV9; j_call: TRBJ2-3; clone_size: .; d_call: .
cdr3_nt: TGTGCCTGGAGAGGAGGGAGAGAAACTGAAGCTTTCTTT; cdr3_aa: CAWRGGRETEAFF; v_call: TRBV30; j_call: TRBJ1-1; clone_size: .; d_call: .
cdr3_nt: TGTGCCAGCAGCCCCGGAGTTCGCAGCTCCTACAATGAGCAGTTCTTC; cdr3_aa: CASSPGVRSSYNEQFF; v_call: TRBV7-3; j_call: TRBJ2-1; clone_size: once; d_call: .
cdr3_nt: TGTGCCAGCACCCCACCTGACGTGGCGGGGGGGACCTACGAGCAGTACTTC; cdr3_aa: CASTPPDVAGGTYEQYF; v_call: TRBV6-4; j_call: TRBJ2-7; clone_size: .; d_call: TRBD2
cdr3_nt: TGTGCCACTACCCGTCAGGTGGAGAACACTGAAGCTTTCTTT; cdr3_aa: CATTRQVENTEAFF; v_call: TRBV18; j_call: TRBJ1-1; clone_size: .; d_call: .
cdr3_nt: TGTGCCAGTAGTGGACAGGGAGGCCGGGGCTATGGCTACACCTTC; cdr3_aa: CASSGQGGRGYGYTF; v_call: TRBV19; j_call: TRBJ1-2; clone_size: once; d_call: TRBD1
cdr3_nt: TGTGCCAGTAGCACAACAGGGCTGGAGACCCAGTACTTC; cdr3_aa: CASSTTGLETQYF; v_call: TRBV19; j_call: TRBJ2-5; clone_size: .; d_call: .
cdr3_nt: TGTGCCAGCAGTTTGGGCGGGGGGGGCCAAAATGAGCAGTTCTTC; cdr3_aa: CASSLGGGGQNEQFF; v_call: TRBV27; j_call: TRBJ2-1; clone_size: .; d_call: TRBD2
cdr3_nt: TGTGCCAGCAGCCCACTACAGGGCTCGGGGGAAAAACTGTTTTTT; cdr3_aa: CASSPLQGSGEKLFF; v_call: TRBV6-5; j_call: TRBJ1-4; clone_size: .; d_call: .
cdr3_nt: TGTGCCAGCAGCTTAGCCGAACAGGGGGCGGAGGCTAATGAAAAACTGTTTTTT; cdr3_aa: CASSLAEQGAEANEKLFF; v_call: TRBV7-6; j_call: TRBJ1-4; clone_size: .; d_call: TRBD1
cdr3_nt: TGTGCCAGCAGCCGCGGGACAGATAGCAATCAGCCCCAGCATTTT; cdr3_aa: CASSRGTDSNQPQHF; v_call: TRBV7-6; j_call: TRBJ1-5; clone_size: .; d_call: TRBD1
cdr3_nt: TGTGCCAGCAGTGAAAGCGCAGCTAACTATGGCTACACCTTC; cdr3_aa: CASSESAANYGYTF; v_call: TRBV2; j_call: TRBJ1-2; clone_size: .; d_call: .
cdr3_nt: TGCGCCAGCAGTACTCCAGGGGTGAATGCCTACGAGCAGTACTTC; cdr3_aa: CASSTPGVNAYEQYF; v_call: TRBV10-2; j_call: TRBJ2-7; clone_size: .; d_call: .
cdr3_nt: TGTGCCAGCCGTAGCGGGGGGGAAGAGACCCAGTACTTC; cdr3_aa: CASRSGGEETQYF; v_call: TRBV7-3; j_call: TRBJ2-5; clone_size: .; d_call: TRBD2
cdr3_nt: TGTGCCTGGAGGCAGGGGACCGAGGGCAATCAGCCCCAGCATTTT; cdr3_aa: CAWRQGTEGNQPQHF; v_call: TRBV30; j_call: TRBJ1-5; clone_size: .; d_call: .